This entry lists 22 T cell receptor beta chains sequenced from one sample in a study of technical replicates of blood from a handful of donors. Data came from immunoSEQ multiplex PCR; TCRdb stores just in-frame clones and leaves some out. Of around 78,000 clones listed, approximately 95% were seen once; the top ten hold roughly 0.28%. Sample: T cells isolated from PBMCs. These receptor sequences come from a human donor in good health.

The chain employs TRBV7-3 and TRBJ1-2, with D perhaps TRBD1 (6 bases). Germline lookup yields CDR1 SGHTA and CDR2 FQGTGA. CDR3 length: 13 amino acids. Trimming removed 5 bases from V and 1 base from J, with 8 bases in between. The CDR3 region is CASSQDSNYGYTF. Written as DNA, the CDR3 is TGTGCCAGCAGCCAGGACAGTAACTATGGCTACACCTTC.

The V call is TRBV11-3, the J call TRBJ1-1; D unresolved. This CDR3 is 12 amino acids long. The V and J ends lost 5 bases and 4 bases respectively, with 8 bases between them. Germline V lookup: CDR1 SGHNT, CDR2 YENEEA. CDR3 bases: TGTGCCAGCAGCCTCGCTAGCACTGAAGCTTTCTTT. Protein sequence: CASSLASTEAFF.

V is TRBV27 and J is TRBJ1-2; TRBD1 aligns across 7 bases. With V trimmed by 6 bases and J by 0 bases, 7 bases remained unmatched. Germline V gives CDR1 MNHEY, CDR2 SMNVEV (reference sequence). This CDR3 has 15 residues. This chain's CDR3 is CASRANRGPNYGYTF. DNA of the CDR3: TGTGCCAGCAGAGCAAACAGGGGACCTAACTATGGCTACACCTTC.

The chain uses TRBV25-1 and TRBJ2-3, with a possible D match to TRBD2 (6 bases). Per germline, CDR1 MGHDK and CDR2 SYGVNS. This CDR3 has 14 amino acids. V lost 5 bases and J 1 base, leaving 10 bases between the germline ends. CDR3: CASSLGGRTDTQYF. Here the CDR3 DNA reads TGTGCCAGCAGTCTGGGGGGTCGCACAGATACGCAGTATTTT. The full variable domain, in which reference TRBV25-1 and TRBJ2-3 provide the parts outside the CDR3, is EADIYQTPRYLVIGTGKKITLECSQTMGHDKMYWYQQDPGMELHLIHYSYGVNSTEKGDLSSESTVSRIRTEHFPLTLESARPSHTSQYLCASSLGGRTDTQYFGPGTRLTVL.

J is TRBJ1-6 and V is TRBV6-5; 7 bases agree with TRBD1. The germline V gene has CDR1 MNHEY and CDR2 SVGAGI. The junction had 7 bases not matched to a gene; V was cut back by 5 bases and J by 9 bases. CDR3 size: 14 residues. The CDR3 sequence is CASSPTGRFSPLHF. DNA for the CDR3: TGTGCCAGCAGTCCGACAGGGCGCTTTTCACCCCTCCACTTT.

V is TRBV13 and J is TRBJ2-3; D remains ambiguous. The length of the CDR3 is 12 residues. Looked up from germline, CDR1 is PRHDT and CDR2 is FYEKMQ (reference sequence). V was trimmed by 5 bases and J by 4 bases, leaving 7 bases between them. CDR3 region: CASSPSADTQYF. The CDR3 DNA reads TGTGCCAGCAGCCCTTCCGCAGATACGCAGTATTTT.

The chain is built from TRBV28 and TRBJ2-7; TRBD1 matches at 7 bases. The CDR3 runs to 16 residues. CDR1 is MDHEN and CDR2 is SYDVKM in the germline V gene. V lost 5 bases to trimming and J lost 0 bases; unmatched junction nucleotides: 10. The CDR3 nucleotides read TGTGCCAGCAGTGCTCCCGGACAGGAGAACTCCTACGAGCAGTACTTC. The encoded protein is CASSAPGQENSYEQYF.

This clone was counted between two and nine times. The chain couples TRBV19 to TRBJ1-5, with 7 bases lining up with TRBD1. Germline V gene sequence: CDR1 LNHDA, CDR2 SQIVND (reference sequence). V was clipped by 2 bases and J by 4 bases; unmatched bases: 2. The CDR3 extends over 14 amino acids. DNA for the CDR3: TGTGCCAGTAGTATACCGGGACAGAATCAGCCCCAGCATTTT. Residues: CASSIPGQNQPQHF.

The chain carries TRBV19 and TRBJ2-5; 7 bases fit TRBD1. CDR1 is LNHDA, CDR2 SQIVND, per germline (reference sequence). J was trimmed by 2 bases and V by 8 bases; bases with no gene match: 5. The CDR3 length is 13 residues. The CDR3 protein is CASSGTEQETQYF. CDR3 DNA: TGTGCCAGTTCAGGGACAGAGCAAGAGACCCAGTACTTC.

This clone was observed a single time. CDR3 coding DNA: TGTGCCAGCAGTCATGGCACAGATACGCAGTATTTT. Translation: CASSHGTDTQYF. This sequence joins TRBV6-5 and TRBJ2-3, with D hard to call. CDR1 and CDR2 from the germline V gene are MNHEY and SVGAGI. CDR3 length equals 12 residues. V lost 5 bases and J 1 base, leaving 4 bases between the germline ends.

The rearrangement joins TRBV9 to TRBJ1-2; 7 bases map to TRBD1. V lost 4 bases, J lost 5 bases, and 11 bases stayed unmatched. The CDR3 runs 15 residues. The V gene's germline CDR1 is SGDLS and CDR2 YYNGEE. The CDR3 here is CASSSGQVVRYGYTF. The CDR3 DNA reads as TGTGCCAGCAGCTCCGGACAGGTGGTTAGGTATGGCTACACCTTC.

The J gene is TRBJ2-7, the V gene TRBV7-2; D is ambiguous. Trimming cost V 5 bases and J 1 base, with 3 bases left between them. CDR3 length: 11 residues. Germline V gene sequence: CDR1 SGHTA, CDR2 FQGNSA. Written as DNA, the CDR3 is TGTGCCAGCAGCCCGTCCTACGAGCAGTACTTC. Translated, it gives CASSPSYEQYF.

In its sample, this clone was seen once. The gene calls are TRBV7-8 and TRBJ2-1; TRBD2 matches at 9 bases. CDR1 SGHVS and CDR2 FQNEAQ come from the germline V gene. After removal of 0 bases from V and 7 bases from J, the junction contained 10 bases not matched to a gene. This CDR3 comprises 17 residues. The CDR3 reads CASSLAYGGGDGNEQFF. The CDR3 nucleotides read TGTGCCAGCAGCTTAGCGTATGGCGGGGGGGACGGGAATGAGCAGTTCTTC. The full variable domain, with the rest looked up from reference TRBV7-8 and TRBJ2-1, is GAGVSQSPRYKVAKRGQDVALRCDPISGHVSLFWYQQALGQGPEFLTYFQNEAQLDKSGLPSDRFFAERPEGSVSTLKIQRTQQEDSAVYLCASSLAYGGGDGNEQFFGPGTRLTVL.

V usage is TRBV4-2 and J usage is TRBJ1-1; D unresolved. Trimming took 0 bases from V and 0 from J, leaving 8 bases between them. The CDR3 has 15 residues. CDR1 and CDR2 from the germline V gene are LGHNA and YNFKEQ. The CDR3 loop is CASSQDPGVNTEAFF. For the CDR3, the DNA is TGTGCCAGCAGCCAAGACCCCGGAGTGAACACTGAAGCTTTCTTT.

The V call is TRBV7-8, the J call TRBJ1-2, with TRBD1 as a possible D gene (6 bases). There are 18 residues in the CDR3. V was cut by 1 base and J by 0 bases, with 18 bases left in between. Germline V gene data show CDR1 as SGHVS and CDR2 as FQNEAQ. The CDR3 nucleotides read TGTGCCAGCAGCTTAGGGGGGACACACCTAGCATCTAACTATGGCTACACCTTC. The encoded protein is CASSLGGTHLASNYGYTF.

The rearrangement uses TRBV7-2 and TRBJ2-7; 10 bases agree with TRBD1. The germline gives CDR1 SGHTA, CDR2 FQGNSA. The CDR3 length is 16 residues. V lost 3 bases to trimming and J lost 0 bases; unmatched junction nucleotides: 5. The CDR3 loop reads CASSFRTGGSSYEQYF. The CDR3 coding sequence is TGTGCCAGCAGCTTCCGGACAGGGGGAAGCTCCTACGAGCAGTACTTC.

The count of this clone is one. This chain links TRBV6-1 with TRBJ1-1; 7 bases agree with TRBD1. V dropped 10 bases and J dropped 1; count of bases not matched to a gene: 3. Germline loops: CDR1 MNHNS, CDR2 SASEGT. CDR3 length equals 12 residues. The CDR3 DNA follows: TGTGCCATAAGGACAGGGAACACTGAAGCTTTCTTT. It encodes CAIRTGNTEAFF.

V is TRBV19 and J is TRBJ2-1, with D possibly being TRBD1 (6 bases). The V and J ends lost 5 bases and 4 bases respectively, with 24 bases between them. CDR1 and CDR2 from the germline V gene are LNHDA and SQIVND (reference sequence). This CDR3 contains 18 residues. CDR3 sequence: CASSPRTDIPYQYNEQFF. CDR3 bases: TGTGCCAGTAGTCCCCGGACAGACATACCTTATCAATACAATGAGCAGTTCTTC.

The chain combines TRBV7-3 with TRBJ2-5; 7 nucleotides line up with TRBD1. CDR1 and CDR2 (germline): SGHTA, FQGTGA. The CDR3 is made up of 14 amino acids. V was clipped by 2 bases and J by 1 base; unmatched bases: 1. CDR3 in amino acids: CASSLSGGQETQYF. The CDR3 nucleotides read TGTGCCAGCAGCTTATCAGGGGGCCAAGAGACCCAGTACTTC.

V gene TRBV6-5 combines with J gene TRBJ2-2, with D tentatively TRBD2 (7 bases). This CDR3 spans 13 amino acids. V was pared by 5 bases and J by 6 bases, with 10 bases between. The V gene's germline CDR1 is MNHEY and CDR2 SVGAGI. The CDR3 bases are TGTGCCAGCAGTAGGGGGGGGGCCGGGGAGCTGTTTTTT. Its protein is CASSRGGAGELFF.

The CDR3 spells CASKRGAGRGQYF. The DNA for the CDR3 is TGTGCCAGCAAGAGGGGTGCGGGACGAGGGCAGTACTTC. The chain links TRBV6-1 to TRBJ2-7; a possible D gene is TRBD2 (6 bases). The V end lost 7 bases, the J end lost 9 bases, and 19 bases lay between the germline ends. The CDR3 has 13 amino acids. The V gene's germline CDR1 is MNHNS and CDR2 SASEGT.

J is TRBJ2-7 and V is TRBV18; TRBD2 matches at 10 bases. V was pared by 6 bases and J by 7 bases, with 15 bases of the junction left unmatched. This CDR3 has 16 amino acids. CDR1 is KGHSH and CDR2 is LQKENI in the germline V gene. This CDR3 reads CASSPQGSELAGEQYF. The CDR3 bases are TGTGCCAGCTCCCCCCAAGGATCAGAACTAGCGGGGGAGCAGTACTTC.